Listed here is a single T cell receptor beta chain. Its antigen is unidentified. The CDR3 spans 15 residues. CDR1 is SGHTA, CDR2 FQGTGA, per germline. Unmatched junction bases numbered 7, after V lost 5 bases and J lost 2 bases. This table comes from immunoSEQ multiplex PCR, and its TCRdb copy is limited to in-frame clones, with some not included. The data contain 25,000 or so clones, 90% to 95% of them singletons. This sample stems from a study of graft-versus-host responses after intestinal transplantation. Study-wide background: Multivisceral, liver-intestinal, or isolated intestinal transplants were performed in recipients. All recipients were given anti-thymocyte globulin induction, and tacrolimus and steroids were then administered for roughly three years. The study, taken as a whole, reports: High graft-versus-host to host-versus-graft clonal ratios were found in allografts of patients who had graft-donor T cell macrochimerism. GvH clones were identified in recipient marrow, with some first appearing in ileum or blood.

The V gene is TRBV7-3, the J gene TRBJ2-3; 7 bases map to TRBD2. This clonotype originated in a human patient who received an intestinal transplant, so some T cells may come from the graft donor. The sample in question was PBMCs, obtained approximately 39 days after intestinal transplant. CDR3 sequence reads: CASSRRDYFTDTQYF. DNA of the CDR3: TGTGCCAGCAGCCGCCGGGACTACTTCACAGATACGCAGTATTTT.